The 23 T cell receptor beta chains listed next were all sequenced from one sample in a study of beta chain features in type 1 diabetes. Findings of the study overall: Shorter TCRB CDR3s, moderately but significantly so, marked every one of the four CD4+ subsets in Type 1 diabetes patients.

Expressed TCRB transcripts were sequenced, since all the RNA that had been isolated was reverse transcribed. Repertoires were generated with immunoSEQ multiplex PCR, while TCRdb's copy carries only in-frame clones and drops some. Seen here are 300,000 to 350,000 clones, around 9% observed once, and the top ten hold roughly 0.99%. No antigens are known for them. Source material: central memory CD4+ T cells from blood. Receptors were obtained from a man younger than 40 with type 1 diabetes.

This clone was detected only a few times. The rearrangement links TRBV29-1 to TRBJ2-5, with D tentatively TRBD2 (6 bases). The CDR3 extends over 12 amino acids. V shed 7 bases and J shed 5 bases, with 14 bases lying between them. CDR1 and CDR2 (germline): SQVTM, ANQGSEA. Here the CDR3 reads CSGGTPRETQYF. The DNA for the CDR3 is TGCAGCGGCGGGACTCCAAGGGAGACCCAGTACTTC.

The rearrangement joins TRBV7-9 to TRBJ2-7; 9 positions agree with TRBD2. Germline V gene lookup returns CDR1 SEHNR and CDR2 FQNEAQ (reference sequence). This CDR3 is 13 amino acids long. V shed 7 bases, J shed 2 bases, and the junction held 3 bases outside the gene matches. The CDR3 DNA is TGTGCCAGCAAACCTAGCGGGACCTACGAGCAGTACTTC. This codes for CASKPSGTYEQYF. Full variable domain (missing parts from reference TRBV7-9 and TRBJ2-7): DTGVSQNPRHKITKRGQNVTFRCDPISEHNRLYWYRQTLGQGPEFLTYFQNEAQLEKSRLLSDRFSAERPKGSFSTLEIQRTEQGDSAMYLCASKPSGTYEQYFGPGTRLTVT.

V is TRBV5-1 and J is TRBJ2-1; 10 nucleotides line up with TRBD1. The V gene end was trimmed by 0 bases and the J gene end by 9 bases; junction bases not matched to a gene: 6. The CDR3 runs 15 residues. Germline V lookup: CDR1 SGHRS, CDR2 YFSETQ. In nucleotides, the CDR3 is TGCGCCAGCAGCTTGGTCGGGACAGGGGAGGGTGAGCAGTTCTTC. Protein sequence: CASSLVGTGEGEQFF.

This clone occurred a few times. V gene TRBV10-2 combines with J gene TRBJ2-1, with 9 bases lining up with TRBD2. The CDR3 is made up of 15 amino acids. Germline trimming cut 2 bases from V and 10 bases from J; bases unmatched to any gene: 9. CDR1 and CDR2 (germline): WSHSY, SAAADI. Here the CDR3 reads CASSEMAGGRLEQFF. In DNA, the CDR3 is TGCGCCAGCAGTGAGATGGCGGGGGGGCGACTCGAGCAGTTCTTC.

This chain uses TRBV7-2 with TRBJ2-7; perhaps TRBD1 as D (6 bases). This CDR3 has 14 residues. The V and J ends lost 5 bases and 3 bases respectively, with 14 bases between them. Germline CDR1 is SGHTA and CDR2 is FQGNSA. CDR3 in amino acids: CASSASGDRYEQYF. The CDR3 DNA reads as TGTGCCAGCAGCGCCTCAGGGGATCGCTACGAGCAGTACTTC. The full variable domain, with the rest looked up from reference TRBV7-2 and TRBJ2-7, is GAGVSQSPSNKVTEKGKDVELRCDPISGHTALYWYRQSLGQGLEFLIYFQGNSAPDKSGLPSDRFSAERTGGSVSTLTIQRTQQEDSAVYLCASSASGDRYEQYFGPGTRLTVT.

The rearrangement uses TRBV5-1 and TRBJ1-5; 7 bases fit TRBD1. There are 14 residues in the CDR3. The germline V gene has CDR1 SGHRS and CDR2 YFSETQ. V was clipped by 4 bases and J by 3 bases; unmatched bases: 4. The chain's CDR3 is CASSGGQPNQPQHF. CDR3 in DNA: TGCGCCAGCAGCGGGGGACAGCCCAATCAGCCCCAGCATTTT.

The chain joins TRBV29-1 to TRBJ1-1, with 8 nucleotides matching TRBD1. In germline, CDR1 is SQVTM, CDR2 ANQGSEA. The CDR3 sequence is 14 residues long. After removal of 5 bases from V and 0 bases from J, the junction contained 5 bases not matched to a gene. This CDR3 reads CSVRTGIMNTEAFF. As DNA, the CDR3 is TGCAGCGTTCGGACAGGGATCATGAACACTGAAGCTTTCTTT.

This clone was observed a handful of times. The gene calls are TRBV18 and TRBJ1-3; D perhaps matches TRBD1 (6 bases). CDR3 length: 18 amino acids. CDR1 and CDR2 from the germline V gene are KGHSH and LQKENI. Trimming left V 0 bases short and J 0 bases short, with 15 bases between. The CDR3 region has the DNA TGTGCCAGCTCACCACCGAACAGGGCCACCGACTCTGGAAACACCATATATTTT. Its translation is CASSPPNRATDSGNTIYF. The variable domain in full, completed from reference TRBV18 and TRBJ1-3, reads NAGVMQNPRHLVRRRGQEARLRCSPMKGHSHVYWYRQLPEEGLKFMVYLQKENIIDESGMPKERFSAEFPKEGPSILRIQQVVRGDSAAYFCASSPPNRATDSGNTIYFGEGSWLTVV.

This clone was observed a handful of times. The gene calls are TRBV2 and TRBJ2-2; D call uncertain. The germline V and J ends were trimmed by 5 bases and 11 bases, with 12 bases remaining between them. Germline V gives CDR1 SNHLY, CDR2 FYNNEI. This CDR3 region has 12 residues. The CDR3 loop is CASSPALAELFF. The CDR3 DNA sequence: TGTGCCAGCAGTCCCGCCCTCGCCGAGCTGTTTTTT.

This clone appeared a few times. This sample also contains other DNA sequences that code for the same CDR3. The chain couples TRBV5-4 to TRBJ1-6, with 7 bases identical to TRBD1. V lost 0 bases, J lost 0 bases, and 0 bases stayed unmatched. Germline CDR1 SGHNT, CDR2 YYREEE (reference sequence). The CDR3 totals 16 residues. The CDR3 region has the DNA TGTGCCAGCAGCTTGGCAGGGGGCTCCTATAATTCACCCCTCCACTTT. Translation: CASSLAGGSYNSPLHF.

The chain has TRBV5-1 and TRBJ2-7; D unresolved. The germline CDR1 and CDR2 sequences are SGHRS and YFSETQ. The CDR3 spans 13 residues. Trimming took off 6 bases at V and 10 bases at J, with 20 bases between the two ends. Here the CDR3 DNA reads TGCGCCAGCATCTCGGATGGGTCCCTAACCCAGTACTTC. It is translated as CASISDGSLTQYF.

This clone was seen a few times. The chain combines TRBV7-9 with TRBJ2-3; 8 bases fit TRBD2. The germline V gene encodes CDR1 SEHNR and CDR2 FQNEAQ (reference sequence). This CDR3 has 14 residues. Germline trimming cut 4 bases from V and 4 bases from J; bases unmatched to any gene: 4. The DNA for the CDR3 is TGTGCCAGCAGCTCAAACGGGGGGGCAGATACGCAGTATTTT. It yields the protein CASSSNGGADTQYF.

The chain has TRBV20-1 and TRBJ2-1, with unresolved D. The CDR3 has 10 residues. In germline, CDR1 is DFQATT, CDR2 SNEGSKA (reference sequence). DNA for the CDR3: TGCAGCACCTCACGCAATGAGCAGTTCTTC. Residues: CSTSRNEQFF.

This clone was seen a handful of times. CDR3 coding DNA: TGTGCCAGCAGCCCCTTAAGGGGGCGCGCACTTGGCTACACCTTC. This encodes CASSPLRGRALGYTF. The chain joins TRBV11-2 to TRBJ1-2; 7 nucleotides match TRBD1. Looked up from germline, CDR1 is SGHAT and CDR2 is FQNNGV. The CDR3 is 15 amino acids. J was trimmed by 7 bases and V by 5 bases; bases with no gene match: 13.

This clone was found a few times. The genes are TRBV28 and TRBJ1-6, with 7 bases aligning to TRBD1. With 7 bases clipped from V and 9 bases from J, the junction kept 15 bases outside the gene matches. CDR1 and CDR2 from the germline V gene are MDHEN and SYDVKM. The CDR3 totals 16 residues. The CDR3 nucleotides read TGTGCCAGCATTACCCCCAGACAGGGCCCCGTTTCACCCCTCCACTTT. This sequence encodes CASITPRQGPVSPLHF.

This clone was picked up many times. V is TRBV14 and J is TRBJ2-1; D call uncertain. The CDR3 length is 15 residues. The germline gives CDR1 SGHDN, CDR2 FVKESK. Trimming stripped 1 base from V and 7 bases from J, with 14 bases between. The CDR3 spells CASSQVFGSRNEQFF. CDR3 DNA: TGTGCCAGCAGCCAAGTTTTCGGATCCAGGAATGAGCAGTTCTTC.

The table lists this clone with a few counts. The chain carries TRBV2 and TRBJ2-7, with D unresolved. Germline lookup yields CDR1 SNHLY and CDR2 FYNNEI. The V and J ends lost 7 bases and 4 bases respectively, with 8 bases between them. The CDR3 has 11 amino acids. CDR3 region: CASKLEYEQYF. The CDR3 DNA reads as TGTGCCAGCAAGTTGGAGTACGAGCAGTACTTC.

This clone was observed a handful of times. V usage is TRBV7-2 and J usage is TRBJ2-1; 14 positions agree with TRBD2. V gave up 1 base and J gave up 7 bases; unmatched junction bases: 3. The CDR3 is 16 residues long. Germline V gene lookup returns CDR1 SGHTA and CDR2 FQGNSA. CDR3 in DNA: TGTGCCAGCAGCTTAGTCCGACTAGCGGGAGGGAATGAGCAGTTCTTC. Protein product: CASSLVRLAGGNEQFF. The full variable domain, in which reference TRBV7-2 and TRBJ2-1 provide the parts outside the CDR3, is GAGVSQSPSNKVTEKGKDVELRCDPISGHTALYWYRQSLGQGLEFLIYFQGNSAPDKSGLPSDRFSAERTGGSVSTLTIQRTQQEDSAVYLCASSLVRLAGGNEQFFGPGTRLTVL.

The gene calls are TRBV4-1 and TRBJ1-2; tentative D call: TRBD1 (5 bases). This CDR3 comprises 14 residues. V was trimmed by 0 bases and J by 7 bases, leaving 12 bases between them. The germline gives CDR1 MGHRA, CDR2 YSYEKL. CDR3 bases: TGCGCCAGCAGCCAAGACGGGGGGAGGTCTGGCTACACCTTC. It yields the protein CASSQDGGRSGYTF.

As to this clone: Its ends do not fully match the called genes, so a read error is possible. CDR3 in DNA: TGCAGTGCCAGAGTCGATACGCAGTATTTT. Its translation is CSARVDTQYF. The chain is built from TRBV20-1 and TRBJ2-3; D is unclear. This CDR3 contains 10 residues. The germline V gene encodes CDR1 DFQATT and CDR2 SNEGSKA (reference sequence).

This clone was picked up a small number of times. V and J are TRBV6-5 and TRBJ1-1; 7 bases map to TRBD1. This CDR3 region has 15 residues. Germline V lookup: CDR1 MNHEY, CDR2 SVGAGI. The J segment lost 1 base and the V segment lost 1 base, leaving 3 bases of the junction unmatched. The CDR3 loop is CASSYFGTANTEAFF. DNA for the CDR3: TGTGCCAGCAGTTACTTTGGGACAGCGAACACTGAAGCTTTCTTT.

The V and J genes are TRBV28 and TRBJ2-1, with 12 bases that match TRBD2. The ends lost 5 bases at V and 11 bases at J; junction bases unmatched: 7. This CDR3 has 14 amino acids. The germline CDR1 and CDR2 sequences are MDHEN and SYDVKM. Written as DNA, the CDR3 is TGTGCCAGCAGTCCCCGACTAGCGGGGGCCCAGCAGTTCTTC. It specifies CASSPRLAGAQQFF.

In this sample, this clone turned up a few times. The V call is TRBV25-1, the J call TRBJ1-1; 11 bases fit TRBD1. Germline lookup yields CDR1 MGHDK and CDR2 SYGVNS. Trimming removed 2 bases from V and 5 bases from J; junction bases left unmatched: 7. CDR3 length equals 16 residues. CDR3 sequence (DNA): TGTGCCAGCAGTGAACTGGGACAGGGGGAGGGGACTGAAGCTTTCTTT. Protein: CASSELGQGEGTEAFF.